What follows is one T cell receptor (beta chain) and its context. There is no known antigen for this receptor. Base qualities were left out, and no much larger clone turns up one base away. As encoded in the germline V gene, CDR1 is WSHSY while CDR2 is SAAADI. V sheds 6 bases and J sheds 1 base, leaving 10 bases between their ends. Counted from cysteine to phenylalanine, this CDR3 has 13 amino acids. The sequence is cut down to CDR3 DNA, 39 bases in frame from base 1. The time point label here, explained by the study, means: about 28 days (+/-7) after the second vaccine dose. AZD1222 recipients given second doses at about 4 weeks or at about 12 weeks were pooled, since spike-specific TCR depth and breadth were not found to differ between the two schedules. The vaccinee samples were drawn from two UK trials, COV001 and COV002, one of which was a single-blind randomized controlled phase 2/3 trial testing AZD1222 (ChAdOx1 nCoV-19) in healthy adults. For TCRbeta chain sequencing, PBMC samples were collected from trial participants at day 0 and at day 28 after the second dose.

These data belong to a study of T cell responses to AZD1222 COVID-19 vaccine (dated by TCRdb to the early 2020s). General notes on the study: TCR sequencing covered fewer than 250 trial participants: 200 to 220 given two doses of AZD1222 and approximately 26 given two doses of MenACWY control vaccine. Trial participants were enrolled into age subgroups of 18-55, 56-69 and 70-plus years, which contained around 150, 28 and 57 TCR-sequenced participants, respectively. The full study reports these points: Participants were mostly white British, with more females than males. The authors suggested clonal diversity may have been underestimated. After two AZD1222 doses, spike-specific TCR breadth and depth were significantly higher than at day 0 and than in MenACWY recipients. Because no samples from the day 14 peak response were available, repertoires could be characterized only after the peak T cell response. CD4 TCRs associated with the vaccine covered the entire spike protein, and the dominant responses were in regions 160-218 and 743-854. Epitopes outside the regions mutated in the B.1.351 and B.1.1.7 variants were reportedly recognized by nearly half of the unique spike-specific TCRs. The 56-69-year group was small, and its depth increase did not reach significance, likely because of low power. Conclusions about previously exposed vaccinees were limited because only 6 or 7 AZD1222 recipients were SARS-CoV-2 seropositive at baseline.

The CDR3 regions of human TCRbeta chains were analyzed by immunosequencing. In the authors' own workflow: TCRs in the repertoires were compared against a reference library of SARS-CoV-2-specific TCRs that had been generated with the MIRA antigen-specificity platform. Breadth was defined as the fraction of unique TCRs that were SARS-CoV-2-associated, and depth was defined as the fraction of total T cells that were SARS-CoV-2-associated. Using the MIRA data, each spike-specific TCR was mapped to the spike region that the TCR reacts to and placed in a CD4 or CD8 class. Log10-transformed breadth and depth values were compared by one-way ANOVA with Sidak's multiple comparisons tests. TCRdb stores this immuneACCESS table with in-frame sequences only. Part of the clones is absent; in the studies checked, under half of the shortfall reflects unresolved V genes, and no reason is known for the rest. V and J calls and clone size follow that table, whereas D and trimming were derived from the DNA. The sample includes 90,000 to 120,000 clones, with around nine tenths observed a single time. In total, the top ten clones hold about 6.6% of the sample.

The chain joins TRBV10-2 to TRBJ2-7, with no reliable assignment of the D segment. Source: peripheral blood, taken 28 days after the second AZD1222 dose. The receptor was isolated from an adult who received the AZD1222 COVID-19 vaccine. The CDR3 region: CASRILGSYEQYF. The DNA reads TGCGCCAGCAGAATCCTAGGGTCCTACGAGCAGTACTTC.